The 5 T cell receptor beta chains given below trace back to one sample, sequenced in a study of T cell responses to AZD1222 COVID-19 vaccine. TCRdb's table, derived via immunoSEQ multiplex PCR, lists solely in-frame clones and lacks some. The data hold roughly 120,000 clones, with about nine tenths observed a single time. The material sequenced was peripheral blood, taken on day 0 of AZD1222 vaccination. The receptors were gathered from an adult in good health.

This chain links TRBV6-5 with TRBJ1-4; 7 bases map to TRBD1. The ends lost 6 bases at V and 7 bases at J; junction bases unmatched: 5. Germline CDR1 MNHEY, CDR2 SVGAGI. This CDR3 has 13 residues. CDR3 sequence: CASSQWTGEKLFF. DNA of the CDR3: TGTGCCAGCAGCCAGTGGACAGGTGAAAAACTGTTTTTT.

V gene TRBV19 combines with J gene TRBJ2-5; 9 nucleotides line up with TRBD2. In germline, CDR1 is LNHDA, CDR2 SQIVND (reference sequence). The CDR3 has 16 amino acids. Losses at the gene ends were 4 bases for V and 4 bases for J; bases not matched to a gene: 10. The CDR3 protein is CASSKGGLAGRETQYF. The CDR3 nucleotides read TGTGCCAGTAGTAAGGGCGGCCTAGCGGGGAGAGAGACCCAGTACTTC.

There are a few counts of this clone. The chain has TRBV7-2 and TRBJ2-3; no clear D. Trimming removed 5 bases from V and 2 bases from J, with 2 bases in between. The CDR3 loop spans 11 amino acids. Germline V gene data show CDR1 as SGHTA and CDR2 as FQGNSA. The CDR3 reads CASSLTDTQYF. The CDR3 bases are TGTGCCAGCAGCCTCACAGATACGCAGTATTTT.

V and J are TRBV28 and TRBJ2-5; 9 nucleotides align to TRBD2. The junction had 9 bases not matched to a gene; V was cut back by 3 bases and J by 4 bases. CDR1 and CDR2 (germline): MDHEN, SYDVKM. This CDR3 is 16 amino acids long. The CDR3 nucleotides are TGTGCCAGCAGTTTTGGGGCGGGGGGGCGTCTAGAGACCCAGTACTTC. This sequence encodes CASSFGAGGRLETQYF.

This clone was counted once. The chain employs TRBV19 and TRBJ2-7; no clear D. The germline gives CDR1 LNHDA, CDR2 SQIVND (reference sequence). CDR3 length equals 13 residues. The V end lost 4 bases, the J end lost 6 bases, and 13 bases lay between the germline ends. The CDR3 spells CASSTRVSREQYF. In DNA, the CDR3 is TGTGCCAGTAGTACCCGGGTATCACGCGAGCAGTACTTC.